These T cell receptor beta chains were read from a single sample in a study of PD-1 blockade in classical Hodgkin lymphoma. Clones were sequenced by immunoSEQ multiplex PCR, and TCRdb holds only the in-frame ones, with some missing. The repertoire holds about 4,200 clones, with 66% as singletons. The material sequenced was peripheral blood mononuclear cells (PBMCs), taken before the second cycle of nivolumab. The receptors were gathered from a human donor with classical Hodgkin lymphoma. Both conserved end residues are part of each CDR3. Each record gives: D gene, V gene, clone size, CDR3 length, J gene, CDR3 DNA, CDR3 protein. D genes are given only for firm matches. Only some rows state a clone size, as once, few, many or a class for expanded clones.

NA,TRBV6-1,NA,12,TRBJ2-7,TGTGCCAGCACCAGGGGATTTGTCGAGCAGTACTTC,CASTRGFVEQYF
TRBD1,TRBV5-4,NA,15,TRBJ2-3,TGTGCCAGCAGCCGGGAGGGGACAGGGGTGGATACGCAGTATTTT,CASSREGTGVDTQYF
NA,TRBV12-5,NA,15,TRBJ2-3,TGTGCTAGTGCCCTATCGACCGGTTACACAGATACGCAGTATTTT,CASALSTGYTDTQYF
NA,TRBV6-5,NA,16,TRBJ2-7,TGTGCCAGCAGTTACGGGTCGGGGATCGGGTCGGGGGAGCAGTACTTC,CASSYGSGIGSGEQYF
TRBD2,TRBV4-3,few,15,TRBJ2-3,TGCGCCAGCAGCCAAGCGGGAGGCGGCGCGGATACGCAGTATTTT,CASSQAGGGADTQYF
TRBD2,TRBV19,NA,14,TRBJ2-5,TGTGCCAGTAGTCCGGGGGGAGTACGGGAGACCCAGTACTTC,CASSPGGVRETQYF
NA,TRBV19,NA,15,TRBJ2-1,TGTGCCAGTAGTATGAGCGGAGCTTCCTACAATGAGCAGTTCTTC,CASSMSGASYNEQFF
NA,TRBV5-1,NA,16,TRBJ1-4,TGCGCCAGCAGCTTACAGGGCCCGGCGACTAATGAAAAACTGTTTTTT,CASSLQGPATNEKLFF
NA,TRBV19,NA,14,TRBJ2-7,TGTGCCAGTAGTATAGCACAGGGTAACTACGAGCAGTACTTC,CASSIAQGNYEQYF
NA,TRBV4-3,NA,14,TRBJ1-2,TGCGCCAGCAGCCAAGTCCTGAACAACTATGGCTACACCTTC,CASSQVLNNYGYTF
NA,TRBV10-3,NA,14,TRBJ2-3,TGTGCCATCAGTGAGTCCCGACTCGGAGATACGCAGTATTTT,CAISESRLGDTQYF
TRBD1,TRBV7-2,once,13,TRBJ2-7,TGTGCCAGTAAGACAGGGAAAGGCTACGAGCAGTACTTC,CASKTGKGYEQYF
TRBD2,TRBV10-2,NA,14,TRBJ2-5,TGCGCCAGCTCCTTCACTAGCGTCCAAGAGACCCAGTACTTC,CASSFTSVQETQYF
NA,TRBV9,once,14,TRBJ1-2,TGTGCCAGCAGCCCTACAGGTACTAGCTATGGCTACACCTTC,CASSPTGTSYGYTF
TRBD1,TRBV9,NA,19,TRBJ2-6,TGTGCCAGCAGCCCCCAAGATACAGGGGGGAGGTCTGGGGCCAACGTCCTGACTTTC,CASSPQDTGGRSGANVLTF
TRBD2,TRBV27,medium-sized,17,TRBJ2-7,TGTGCCAGCAGTGACATTAGCGGGAGGGCCCCTTCCTACGAGCAGTACTTC,CASSDISGRAPSYEQYF
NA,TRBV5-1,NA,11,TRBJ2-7,TGCGCCAGCAGCTTCCCCTACGAGCAGTACTTC,CASSFPYEQYF
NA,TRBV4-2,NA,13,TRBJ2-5,TGTGCCAGCAGCCCCAGGGATGGAGAGACCCAGTACTTC,CASSPRDGETQYF
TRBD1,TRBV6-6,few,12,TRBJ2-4,TGTGCCACCCTTAGACAGGGTAACATTCAGTACTTC,CATLRQGNIQYF
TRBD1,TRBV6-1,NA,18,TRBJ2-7,TGTGCCAGCAGTGAAGCAGAAGAAGGGACAGGGGTTTTAGGCGAGCAGTACTTC,CASSEAEEGTGVLGEQYF
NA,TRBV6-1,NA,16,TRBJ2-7,TGTGCCAGCAGTGGGGGTTGGGGCAGCTTCTCCTACGAGCAGTACTTC,CASSGGWGSFSYEQYF
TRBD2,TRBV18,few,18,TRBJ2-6,TGTGCCAGCTCACCCACTGGCGGGACTATCTCTGGGGCCAACGTCCTGACTTTC,CASSPTGGTISGANVLTF
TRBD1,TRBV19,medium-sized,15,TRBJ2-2,TGTGCCAGTAGGATACAGGGGGTCAGCACCGGGGAGCTGTTTTTT,CASRIQGVSTGELFF
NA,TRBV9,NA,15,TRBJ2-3,TGTGCCAGCAGCGTAGCTGGACAGCCCACAGATACGCAGTATTTT,CASSVAGQPTDTQYF
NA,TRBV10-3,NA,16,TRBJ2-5,TGTGCCATCAGTGCAAACCCAGGGATCCCACAAGAGACCCAGTACTTC,CAISANPGIPQETQYF
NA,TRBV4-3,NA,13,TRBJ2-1,TGCGCCAGCAGCCAAGATCTGGAGAATGAGCAGTTCTTC,CASSQDLENEQFF
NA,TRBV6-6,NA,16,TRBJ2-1,TGTGCCAGCTACGGGAGACGGGGGCTCTCCTACAATGAGCAGTTCTTC,CASYGRRGLSYNEQFF
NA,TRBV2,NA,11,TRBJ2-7,TGTGCCAGCAGTGAATATGGCGAGCAGTACTTC,CASSEYGEQYF
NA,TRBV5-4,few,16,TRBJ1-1,TGTGCCAGCAGCTCCGGAACGGGACGGAAGAACACTGAAGCTTTCTTT,CASSSGTGRKNTEAFF
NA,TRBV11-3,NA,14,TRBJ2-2,TGTGCCAGCAGCCGGGGGCAAAGGGCCGGGGAGCTGTTTTTT,CASSRGQRAGELFF
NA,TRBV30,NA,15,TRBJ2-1,TGTGCCTGGAGTTCCGGGAGTGTGTCCTACAATGAGCAGTTCTTC,CAWSSGSVSYNEQFF
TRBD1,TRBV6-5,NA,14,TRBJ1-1,TGTGCCAGCACCGCTGAGTCGACAGGGGGTAAAGCTTTCTTT,CASTAESTGGKAFF
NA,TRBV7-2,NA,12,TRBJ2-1,TGTGCCAGCAGCTTGGACTGGGGTGAGCAGTTCTTC,CASSLDWGEQFF
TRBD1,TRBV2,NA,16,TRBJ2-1,TGTGCCAGCAGTGACTCCGGGACAGGGGGCGGGAATGAGCAGTTCTTC,CASSDSGTGGGNEQFF
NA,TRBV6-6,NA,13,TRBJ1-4,TGTGCCAGCAAGAGGGACCTATCTGAAAAACTGTTTTTT,CASKRDLSEKLFF
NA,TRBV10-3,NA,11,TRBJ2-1,TGTGCCATCGGCGAGACGCGTGAGCAGTTCTTC,CAIGETREQFF
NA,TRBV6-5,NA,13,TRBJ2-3,TGTGCCAGCACCTCGTCTGGCACAGATACGCAGTATTTT,CASTSSGTDTQYF
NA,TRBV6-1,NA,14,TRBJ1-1,TGTGCCAGCAGTGAATTAACAGGTTTGCGTGAAGCTTTCTTT,CASSELTGLREAFF
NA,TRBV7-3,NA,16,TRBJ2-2,TGTGCCAGCAGCTTTGGGAGTTATGGTGGGACCGGGGAGCTGTTTTTT,CASSFGSYGGTGELFF
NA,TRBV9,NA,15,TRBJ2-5,TGTGCCAGCAGCGTAGAATATGTGGGAGAAGAGACCCAGTACTTC,CASSVEYVGEETQYF
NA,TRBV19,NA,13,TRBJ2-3,TGTGCCAGTAACGCGGGTCTTCTGAATACGCAGTATTTT,CASNAGLLNTQYF
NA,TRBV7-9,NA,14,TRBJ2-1,TGTGCCAGCAGCTTCGACAGTGGCTCGGTTGAGCAGTTCTTC,CASSFDSGSVEQFF
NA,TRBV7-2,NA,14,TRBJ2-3,TGTGCCAGCAGCTTAGGTAGCCACACAGATACGCAGTATTTT,CASSLGSHTDTQYF
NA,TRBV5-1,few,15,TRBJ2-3,TGCGCCAGCAGCTTGATTCAAGGGGGCACAGATACGCAGTATTTT,CASSLIQGGTDTQYF
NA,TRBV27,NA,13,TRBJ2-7,TGTGCCAGCAGTTTAGGGGCAGGCGACGAGCAGTACTTC,CASSLGAGDEQYF
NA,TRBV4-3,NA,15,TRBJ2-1,TGCGCCAGCAGCCTATCGGGGGTCACCTACAATGAGCAGTTCTTC,CASSLSGVTYNEQFF
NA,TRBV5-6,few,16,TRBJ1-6,TGTGCCAGCACTAAGGATAATGGGGGCAGAAATTCACCCCTCCACTTT,CASTKDNGGRNSPLHF
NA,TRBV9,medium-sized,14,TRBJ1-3,TGTGCCAGCAACGGACGCGGCGGTGGAAACACCATATATTTT,CASNGRGGGNTIYF
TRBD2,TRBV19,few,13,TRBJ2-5,TGTGCCAGTAGTATAATAAGCGGGGGCGCAGAGTACTTC,CASSIISGGAEYF
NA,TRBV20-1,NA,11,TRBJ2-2,TGCAGTGGGCAGCGTGTCGGGGAGCTGTTTTTT,CSGQRVGELFF
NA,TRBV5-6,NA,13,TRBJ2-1,TGTGCCAGCAGCCTGTGGTGGGCCAATGAGCAGTTCTTC,CASSLWWANEQFF